This is a list of T cell receptor beta chains from one sample in a study of tumor-infiltrating lymphocytes in primary liver carcinoma. Using its own MiXCR run on the multiplex PCR reads, TCRdb lists one record per CDR3 protein. Among approximately 40,000 distinct CDR3 sequences listed, just under 75% were seen once. Sequencing was carried out using liver tumor tissue from sampling region 4. All receptors derive from a man aged 40-55 years with primary liver carcinoma and hepatitis B virus infection. Each CDR3 is given with its conserved first and last residue. A D gene is named only where the DNA matches it firmly. The size of a clone is reported for some rows only, either as once, few or many, or as a class for expanded clones.

j_gene,v_gene,d_gene,abundance,CDR3aa,CDR3nt
TRBJ2-1,TRBV29-1,TRBD2,NA,CSILSGVAWQSF,TGCAGCATATTAAGCGGGGTGGCATGGCAGTCCTTC
TRBJ1-1,TRBV29-1,TRBD1,medium-sized,CSVDQRTGGREAFF,TGCAGCGTTGACCAAAGGACAGGGGGGCGCGAAGCTTTCTTT
TRBJ2-2,TRBV29-1,NA,NA,CSVAQSSGTGELFF,TGCAGCGTTGCCCAGAGCAGCGGGACCGGGGAGCTGTTTTTT
TRBJ1-2,TRBV29-1,NA,NA,CCVSGGGNTF,TGCTGCGTCTCCGGCGGGGGTAACACCTTC
TRBJ1-2,TRBV7-9,NA,once,CASRWDTGFHGYTF,TGTGCCAGCAGATGGGACACGGGGTTTCATGGATACACTTTC
TRBJ2-7,TRBV5-1,TRBD2,NA,CASSLTSGRSEQYF,TGCGCCAGCAGCTTGACTAGCGGGAGATCCGAGCAGTATTTC
TRBJ2-3,TRBV5-1,NA,NA,CANSLNGRASADTQYF,TGCGCCAACAGCTTGAACGGCCGTGCTAGCGCAGATACGCAGTATTTT
TRBJ1-4,TRBV12-3/TRBV12-4,NA,medium-sized,CASSFSLGGNEKLFF,TGTGCCAGCAGTTTCAGTCTGGGGGGGAATGAAAAACTGTTTTTT
TRBJ2-5,TRBV4-1,NA,NA,CASSQDWGDHQETQCF,TGCGCCAGCAGCCAAGATTGGGGAGATCATCAAGAGACACAGTGCTTC
TRBJ1-1,TRBV11-3,NA,once,CASNIDHTEAFF,TGTGCCAGCAACATAGACCACACAGAAGCTTTCTTT
TRBJ1-6,TRBV6-6,NA,medium-sized,CASSNTGISPLHF,TGTGCCAGCAGTAATACAGGAATTTCACCCCTCCACTTT
TRBJ2-7,TRBV5-4,NA,NA,CASSPTGSGTNEQYF,TGTGCCAGCAGCCCAACCGGGTCAGGGACCAATGAGCAGTACTTC
TRBJ2-2,TRBV29-1,NA,NA,CSVGLGWGVTGELFF,TGCAGCGTTGGCTTAGGGTGGGGGGTGACCGGGGAGCTGTTTTTT
TRBJ2-7,TRBV24-1,NA,NA,CATSESGTRSSYKQYF,TGTGCGACCAGTGAATCCGGGACAAGGTCATCCTACAAGCAGTACTTC
TRBJ1-1,TRBV29-1,NA,medium-sized,CSAGYGLNTEAFF,TGCAGCGCCGGGTACGGGCTGAACACTGAAGCTTTCTTT